This T cell receptor beta chain was identified in a study of control samples from healthy donors and cancer patients. Data came from immunoSEQ multiplex PCR; TCRdb stores just in-frame clones and leaves some out. The table has 180,000 or so clones, 91% seen once. This receptor was obtained from a woman younger than 45 in good health. The sequenced sample was blood.

The CDR3: CASSGTNAEAFF. The CDR3 region has the DNA TGTGCCAGTAGTGGGACAAATGCTGAAGCTTTCTTT. The rearrangement links TRBV19 to TRBJ1-1; D might be TRBD1 (6 bases). V gave up 5 bases and J gave up 6 bases, with 10 bases separating them. The CDR3 length is 12 residues. The germline CDR1 and CDR2 sequences are LNHDA and SQIVND (reference sequence).